This is a list of T cell receptor beta chains from one sample in a study of cytomegalovirus exposure and HLA in healthy donors. Assay used: immunoSEQ multiplex PCR; TCRdb lists only in-frame clones, some missing. This sample has around 300,000 clones, with roughly 90% found just once. The sample was PBMCs. The receptors come from a woman in her late teens or twenties in good health and CMV-seronegative. Each CDR3 is given with its conserved first and last residue. Rows may omit the clone size; those that give it use once, few, many or a size class.

>TRBV5-1|-|TRBJ2-1
CASSWTGLAGGPPYNEQFF
>TRBV9|-|TRBJ2-1
CASSRIRNEQFF
>TRBV15|once|TRBJ2-1
CATSVIQGNEQFF
>TRBV12-5|-|TRBJ2-7
CASGLSRTGPLEQYF
>TRBV10-3|-|TRBJ2-3
CAISERGQPYTDTQYF
>TRBV27|-|TRBJ2-1
CASSLLGDPYNEQFF
>TRBV28|once|TRBJ2-7
CASSIPGLAGVEQYF
>TRBV14|few|TRBJ2-3
CASSHWTSKDTQYF
>TRBV7-3|-|TRBJ2-2
CASSLVSTGELFF
>TRBV28|-|TRBJ2-7
CASSSTPGTGGRLGYEQYF
>TRBV4-3|-|TRBJ1-5
CASSQVGGSNQPQHF
>TRBV5-6|-|TRBJ2-7
CASSLGLGRGQYSYEQYF
>TRBV27|-|TRBJ1-1
CASSDAGPQTEAFF
>TRBV30|few|TRBJ1-2
CAWSAGSGYTF
>TRBV5-4|-|TRBJ2-3
CASSPLLAGEVGGHTQYF
>TRBV5-1|-|TRBJ2-7
CASSLVASSSYEQYF
>TRBV5-1|-|TRBJ2-5
CASSQGLAGVGETQYF
>TRBV18|once|TRBJ2-1
CASSPVYRDNEQFF
>TRBV5-4|-|TRBJ2-7
CASSWDPGQGEQYF
>TRBV19|-|TRBJ1-1
CASSTAGSWNTEAFF
>TRBV4-3|-|TRBJ2-7
CASSRGLAGAQAYEQYF
>TRBV2|-|TRBJ1-5
CASSDQQGQLQPQHF
>TRBV5-6|-|TRBJ2-7
CASSPLGQVTYEQYF